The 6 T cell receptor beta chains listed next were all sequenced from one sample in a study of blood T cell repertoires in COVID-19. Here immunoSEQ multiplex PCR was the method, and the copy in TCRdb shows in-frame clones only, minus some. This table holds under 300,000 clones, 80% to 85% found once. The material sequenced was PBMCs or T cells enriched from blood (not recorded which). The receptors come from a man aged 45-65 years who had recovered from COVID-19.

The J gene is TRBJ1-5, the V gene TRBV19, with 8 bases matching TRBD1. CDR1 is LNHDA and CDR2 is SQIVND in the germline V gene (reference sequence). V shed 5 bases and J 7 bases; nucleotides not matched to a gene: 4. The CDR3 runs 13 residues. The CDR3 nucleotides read TGTGCCAGTAGTGTCTACAGGGGGCAGCCCCAGCATTTT. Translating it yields CASSVYRGQPQHF.

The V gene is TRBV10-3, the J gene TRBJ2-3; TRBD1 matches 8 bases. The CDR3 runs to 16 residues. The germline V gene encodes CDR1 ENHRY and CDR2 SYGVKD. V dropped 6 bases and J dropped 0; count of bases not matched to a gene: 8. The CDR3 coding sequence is TGTGCCATCAGGTCCCACGGACAGGGTAGCACAGATACGCAGTATTTT. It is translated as CAIRSHGQGSTDTQYF.

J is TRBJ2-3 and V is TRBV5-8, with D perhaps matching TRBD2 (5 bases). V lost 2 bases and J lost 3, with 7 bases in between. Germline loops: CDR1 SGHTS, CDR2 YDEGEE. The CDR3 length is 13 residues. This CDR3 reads CASSFVATDTQYF. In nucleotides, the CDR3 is TGTGCCAGCAGCTTTGTAGCGACAGATACGCAGTATTTT.

Here the CDR3 reads CASSDSSVTYEQYF. CDR3 nucleotide sequence: TGTGCCAGCAGCGACAGTTCTGTCACCTACGAGCAGTACTTC. This chain joins TRBV14 and TRBJ2-7; TRBD1 might be the D (5 bases). The V gene lost 5 bases and the J gene lost 2 bases, with 13 bases spanning the gap. CDR3 size: 14 residues. Looked up from germline, CDR1 is SGHDN and CDR2 is FVKESK. Full variable domain (outside the CDR3, taken from reference TRBV14 and TRBJ2-7): EAGVTQFPSHSVIEKGQTVTLRCDPISGHDNLYWYRRVMGKEIKFLLHFVKESKQDESGMPNNRFLAERTGGTYSTLKVQPAELEDSGVYFCASSDSSVTYEQYFGPGTRLTVT.

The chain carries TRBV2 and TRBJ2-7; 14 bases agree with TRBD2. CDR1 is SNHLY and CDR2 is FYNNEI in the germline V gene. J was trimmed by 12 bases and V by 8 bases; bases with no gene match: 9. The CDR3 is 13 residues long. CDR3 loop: CASAGTSGGPGYF. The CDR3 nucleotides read TGTGCCAGCGCCGGGACTAGCGGGGGCCCCGGGTACTTC.

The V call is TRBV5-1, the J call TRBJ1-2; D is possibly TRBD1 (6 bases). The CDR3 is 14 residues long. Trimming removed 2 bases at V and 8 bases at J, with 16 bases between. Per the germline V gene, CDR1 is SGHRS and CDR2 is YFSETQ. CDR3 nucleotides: TGCGCCAGCAGCTTAGTGGGACATCTCGTCGGCTACACCTTC. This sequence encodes CASSLVGHLVGYTF.